These 21 T cell receptor beta chains share one sample of origin, sequenced in a study of cytomegalovirus exposure and HLA in healthy donors. With 60 Vbeta and 13 Jbeta primers, the PCR was carried out. This table comes from immunoSEQ multiplex PCR, and its TCRdb copy is limited to in-frame clones, with some not included. The sample lists about 55,000 clones, approximately 80% occurring once. The sequencing sample was made of PBMCs. The receptors shown here come from a female donor in good health and CMV-seronegative.

This clone appeared a single time. The V call is TRBV4-2, the J call TRBJ2-7, with TRBD2 matching 8 bases. The CDR3 runs 17 residues. From germline, CDR1 is LGHNA and CDR2 YNFKEQ. Trimming at V came to 0 bases and at J to 0 bases, leaving 7 bases not matched to a gene. The CDR3 sequence is CASSQDLQRGSSYEQYF. CDR3 coding DNA: TGTGCCAGCAGCCAAGATCTCCAGCGGGGGTCCTCCTACGAGCAGTACTTC.

In this sample, this clone turned up once. The V and J genes are TRBV18 and TRBJ1-3, with 9 nucleotides matching TRBD1. Germline V gene sequence: CDR1 KGHSH, CDR2 LQKENI. The CDR3 is made up of 18 amino acids. The V and J ends lost 4 bases and 1 base, in that order; junction bases with no gene match: 11. CDR3 residues: CASSLPPGQGWSGNTIYF. DNA for the CDR3: TGTGCCAGCTCACTTCCACCGGGACAGGGATGGTCTGGAAACACCATATATTTT.

The chain employs TRBV7-3 and TRBJ1-1; D is possibly TRBD1 (5 bases). Between the trimmed V and J ends, which lost 0 bases and 10 bases, there was a span of 15 bases. From germline, CDR1 is SGHTA and CDR2 FQGTGA. The CDR3 length is 14 residues. CDR3 nucleotide sequence: TGTGCCAGCAGCTTAACGACTGGGCAGGGCCCAGCTTTCTTT. It specifies CASSLTTGQGPAFF.

This sequence joins TRBV7-2 and TRBJ1-6; TRBD1 might be the D (6 bases). The CDR3 length is 15 residues. CDR1 and CDR2 (germline): SGHTA, FQGNSA. With 3 bases removed from V and 7 bases from J, the gap between germline ends came to 13 bases. CDR3 amino acids: CASSLSTGSNSPLHF. CDR3 DNA: TGTGCCAGCAGCTTGTCGACAGGATCGAATTCACCCCTCCACTTT.

This chain links TRBV25-1 with TRBJ1-1; D gene unclear. From germline, CDR1 is MGHDK and CDR2 SYGVNS. V dropped 0 bases and J dropped 5 bases, with 13 bases sitting between them. This CDR3 is built from 15 residues. The CDR3 coding sequence is TGTGCCAGCAGTGAATACGGAGCTGTCGGTACTGAAGCTTTCTTT. This encodes CASSEYGAVGTEAFF.

This clone came up once. CDR3 DNA: TGTGCCAGCAGGGGGAGGGATATCTATGGCTACACCTTC. Residues: CASRGRDIYGYTF. V usage is TRBV25-1 and J usage is TRBJ1-2, with unresolved D. The V gene's germline CDR1 is MGHDK and CDR2 SYGVNS. CDR3 length equals 13 residues. The ends were cut back, 6 bases at V and 4 bases at J, with 12 bases in the middle.

Turning to this clone: The same CDR3 also results from other DNA sequences found in this sample. The chain recombines TRBV6-1 with TRBJ1-2; 10 bases are shared with TRBD1. The germline CDR1 and CDR2 sequences are MNHNS and SASEGT. CDR3 length: 15 residues. The V gene end was trimmed by 7 bases and the J gene end by 8 bases; junction bases not matched to a gene: 13. CDR3 coding DNA: TGTGCCAGCAACCTCTACCGGGACAGGGGCCACGGCTACACCTTC. Amino acids: CASNLYRDRGHGYTF.

CDR3 sequence reads: CASSRGQLNTEAFF. Here the CDR3 DNA reads TGTGCCAGTAGTAGAGGACAGCTGAACACTGAAGCTTTCTTT. The chain is built from TRBV19 and TRBJ1-1, with D possibly being TRBD1 (6 bases). Trimming removed 4 bases at V and 0 bases at J, with 9 bases between. The CDR3 is 14 residues long. Per germline, CDR1 LNHDA and CDR2 SQIVND (reference sequence).

The rearrangement links TRBV4-3 to TRBJ2-7, with 7 bases matching TRBD1. Germline trimming cut 1 base from V and 5 bases from J; bases unmatched to any gene: 5. The CDR3 has 14 residues. Germline V gives CDR1 LGHNA, CDR2 YSLEER. CDR3 DNA: TGCGCCAGCAGCCAAGGCAGGGGGATAGACGAGCAGTACTTC. It is translated as CASSQGRGIDEQYF.

DNA for the CDR3: TGTGCCAGCAGCTTAGTTGACATGAACACTGAAGCTTTCTTT. This codes for CASSLVDMNTEAFF. The chain recombines TRBV11-1 with TRBJ1-1; D not certain. Trimming removed 1 base at V and 0 bases at J, with 6 bases between. Germline V lookup: CDR1 SGHAT, CDR2 FQDESV (reference sequence). This CDR3 has 14 amino acids. The whole variable domain, filled in from reference TRBV11-1 and TRBJ1-1, reads EAEVAQSPRYKITEKSQAVAFWCDPISGHATLYWYRQILGQGPELLVQFQDESVVDDSQLPKDRFSAERLKGVDSTLKIQPAELGDSAMYLCASSLVDMNTEAFFGQGTRLTVV.

This clone was recorded a few times. This sequence joins TRBV6-1 and TRBJ2-5; D gene ambiguous. The CDR3 is 12 residues long. The V gene lost 8 bases and the J gene lost 4 bases, with 11 bases spanning the gap. Germline values: CDR1 MNHNS, CDR2 SASEGT. The CDR3 bases are TGTGCCAGCGTGTGGGCAGGAGAGACCCAGTACTTC. Its translation is CASVWAGETQYF.

This clone came up a few times. The chain recombines TRBV13 with TRBJ1-6; unclear D gene. The CDR3 length is 16 residues. V lost 5 bases and J lost 6, with 17 bases in between. Per germline, CDR1 PRHDT and CDR2 FYEKMQ (reference sequence). CDR3 sequence: CASSPLEESLNSPLHF. In nucleotides, the CDR3 is TGTGCCAGCAGCCCCCTTGAGGAGAGCCTTAATTCACCCCTCCACTTT.

The rearrangement links TRBV4-3 to TRBJ1-3; no definite D call. Trimming took 4 bases from V and 1 from J, leaving 11 bases between them. Germline assignment: CDR1 LGHNA and CDR2 YSLEER. The CDR3 contains 15 residues. CDR3 loop: CASSLSKISGNTIYF. The CDR3 nucleotides read TGCGCCAGCAGCCTCTCTAAAATTTCTGGAAACACCATATATTTT.

This clone was seen a handful of times. The chain uses TRBV10-3 and TRBJ1-1; 8 nucleotides match TRBD1. The V gene's germline CDR1 is ENHRY and CDR2 SYGVKD. The V gene end was trimmed by 5 bases and the J gene end by 1 base; junction bases not matched to a gene: 3. This CDR3 has 14 amino acids. This CDR3 is CAISSGTGNTEAFF. The CDR3 DNA is TGTGCCATCAGTTCCGGGACAGGGAACACTGAAGCTTTCTTT.

The J gene is TRBJ1-6, the V gene TRBV7-9, with D possibly TRBD1 on 6 matching bases. The CDR3 covers 15 residues. CDR1 and CDR2 (germline): SEHNR, FQNEAQ (reference sequence). V was pared by 8 bases and J by 9 bases, with 20 bases between. The CDR3 protein is CASAYGGARSSPLHF. Here the CDR3 DNA reads TGTGCCAGCGCTTACGGGGGGGCACGGTCTTCACCCCTCCACTTT.

V is TRBV7-8 and J is TRBJ1-1; D might be TRBD1 (5 bases). The CDR3 has 14 residues. Germline loops: CDR1 SGHVS, CDR2 FQNEAQ. Trimming left V 2 bases short and J 2 bases short, with 9 bases between. The CDR3 DNA reads as TGTGCCAGCAGCTTAACAGGTAGAAACACTGAAGCTTTCTTT. Its translation: CASSLTGRNTEAFF.

The DNA for the CDR3 is TGTGCCAGCAGTTACCCAGGACAGGGCCAAGAGACCCAGTACTTC. Encoded protein: CASSYPGQGQETQYF. The chain carries TRBV6-5 and TRBJ2-5; TRBD1 matches 8 bases. Germline assignment: CDR1 MNHEY and CDR2 SVGAGI. Unmatched junction bases numbered 3, after V lost 2 bases and J lost 1 base. This CDR3 is 15 amino acids long.

CDR3: CASSLVSRYEQYF. In DNA form, the CDR3 reads TGTGCCAGCAGCTTGGTTTCCCGCTACGAGCAGTACTTC. V and J are TRBV5-6 and TRBJ2-5; D gene unclear. The end of the DNA aligns better with TRBJ2-7, so the J call may be wrong. The CDR3 loop spans 13 amino acids. Germline V gene data show CDR1 as SGHDT and CDR2 as YYEEEE.

The chain joins TRBV9 to TRBJ2-3; maybe TRBD2 (5 bases). Looked up from germline, CDR1 is SGDLS and CDR2 is YYNGEE. The CDR3 is made up of 16 amino acids. V lost 0 bases, J lost 5 bases, and 16 bases lay in between. As DNA, the CDR3 is TGTGCCAGCAGCGTAGGAATGGCGGAAGGACTAGATACGCAGTATTTT. Residues: CASSVGMAEGLDTQYF.

The genes are TRBV5-6 and TRBJ1-1; a weak D match, TRBD1 (5 bases). Germline V gene sequence: CDR1 SGHDT, CDR2 YYEEEE. The CDR3 runs 15 residues. Trimming left V 2 bases short and J 1 base short, with 12 bases between. The CDR3 DNA sequence: TGTGCCAGCAGCTTTCTCAGGGCCGCGAACACTGAAGCTTTCTTT. Its protein product is CASSFLRAANTEAFF.

The V and J genes are TRBV5-1 and TRBJ2-7; no definite D call. Per germline, CDR1 SGHRS and CDR2 YFSETQ. The CDR3 covers 14 residues. V gave up 0 bases and J gave up 0 bases, with 7 bases separating them. CDR3 loop: CASSLGQFSYEQYF. The DNA for the CDR3 is TGCGCCAGCAGCTTGGGACAATTCTCCTACGAGCAGTACTTC.